This TCR beta chain was sequenced during a study of blood T cells in healthy people across ages (dated by TCRdb to the mid-2010s). Notes on the research overall: In model experiments, roughly one uniquely barcoded TCR beta cDNA molecule per two T cells was captured by template switching. To track age-related changes in TCR beta repertoire diversity, the study relied on deep sequencing normalized with unique cDNA molecular identifiers. Donors were grouped into four age groups: young (average about 15 years), middle-aged (less than 40), aged (roughly 62) and long-lived (approximately 82). Donors of different ages were randomly distributed across sequencing lanes to avoid experimental bias. Using the same blood draw, the study looked at two additional independent replicas of 1 million unique cDNA reads for two donors, one aged 18 to 30 and the other aged 80 or older. Results the study describes overall, beyond this receptor: Compared with the aged group, more naive CD4+ T cells, fewer expanded clones and increased TCR diversity were shown by the long-lived group, suggesting age selection. Estimates of total diversity from one million sequenced T cells were regarded as lower bounds and underestimates. There was a strong correlation between observed TCR beta diversity and the percentage of naive T cells measured by flow cytometry. Bulk unsorted PBMC profiling prevented conclusive comparison of naive and antigen-experienced compartments. Observed TCR beta diversity per million T cells fell roughly linearly with age, and a significant reduction was already apparent by age roughly 40. Because the CMV infection status of the donors was unknown, age-related changes in expanded clonotypes may potentially have been confounded.

The CDR3 runs 15 residues from the cysteine to the phenylalanine. Of all the DNA, just the CDR3 is kept, 45 bases in frame from base 1. Sequences MNHEY (CDR1) and SVGAGI (CDR2) are obtained from the germline V gene. From V the trimming removes 2 bases and from J it removes 2 bases, while the gene matches leave 6 bases of the junction unaccounted for. Library creation used 5' RACE. The instrument was an Illumina HiSeq 2500. A second about 7 to 12 cycle PCR used a sample-barcoded 5' primer and a J-beta primer mix. A template-switch 5' adaptor carrying 12 random nucleotides introduced a unique molecular identifier onto each TCR beta cDNA molecule. Each sample yielded at least 2.5 million CDR3-containing paired-end reads. First-strand cDNA was synthesized from all RNA with the Mint cDNA synthesis kit, primed by a TRBC-specific oligonucleotide. After uracil-DNA glycosylase treatment, a first 18-cycle PCR used universal primers M1SS and BC2_uni_R on all cDNA. In the source study's methods: Normalization of each sample was performed by random selection of 1 million high-quality reads, each carrying a distinct molecular identifier. Reads sharing molecular identifiers were discarded rather than binned into consensus sequences. MiTCR, run with a Q25 quality threshold and the strictest error-elimination algorithm, handled CDR3 identification, clonotype clustering and error correction. A nonparametric unseen species model with Euler transformation was used to estimate a lower bound on total TCR beta diversity. The public sequencing data were trimmed at Q25 with fastp and processed into clonotypes with MiXCR by TCRdb, which kept only in-frame beta chains. CDR3 protein duplicates are merged, each entry listing the most common genes and DNA. The V and J calls were determined by TCRdb, not by the authors. The table for this sample lists about a million distinct CDR3 sequences; about 53% of them were counted only once. The ten largest clones represent about 21% of the sample.

Only a few counts were recorded for this clonotype. Its antigen specificity is not known. The sample holds no much larger clone one base away, and base qualities are not on file. The donors were some 36 Caucasian individuals from Russia, aged roughly 6 to 90 years, who were systemically healthy. Each donor gave ten milliliters of peripheral blood, drawn into EDTA-treated Vacutainer tubes. Ficoll-Paque density-gradient centrifugation was used to isolate PBMCs, with at least 6 million per sample. Total RNA was extracted from PBMCs with Trizol reagent, with at least 5.5 micrograms obtained per sample. For every donor, an aliquot of PBMCs went through flow cytometry to measure the percentages of naive CD45RAhigh/CD27high T cells.

The receptor chain draws on TRBV6-5 and TRBJ2-7, with 7 bases aligning to TRBD2. The TCR sequence derives from an older woman in good health. The sample was blood. The bases read TGTGCCAGCAGTTACGGAGGCGGGGGACCCTACGAGCAGTACTTC. Its amino acids are CASSYGGGGPYEQYF.